A selection of T cell receptor beta chains follows, all from one sample in a study of T cells of healthy individuals. TCRdb processed the 5' RACE reads anew with MiXCR; each CDR3 protein has one entry. The repertoire has under 70,000 distinct CDR3 sequences, under 15% of them found once; the top ten carry about 16%. These receptors originate from a human donor in good health. CDR3s include the opening cysteine and the closing phenylalanine or tryptophan. The D gene is left open where the match is weak. Where a row states a size, it is once, few, many or the class of an expanded clone; other rows omit it.

clone_size,d_call,v_call,j_call,cdr3_aa,cdr3_nt
many,.,TRBV11-2,TRBJ2-3,CASSLVREGAKADTQYF,TGTGCCAGCAGCTTAGTCAGGGAGGGGGCGAAAGCAGATACGCAGTATTTT
few,TRBD2,TRBV10-3,TRBJ2-3,CAISPGLAGGPDTQYF,TGTGCCATCAGCCCGGGACTAGCGGGGGGGCCAGATACGCAGTATTTT
few,TRBD2,TRBV10-3,TRBJ2-1,CAISERAGGTYNEQFF,TGTGCCATCAGTGAGCGTGCGGGGGGCACCTACAATGAGCAGTTCTTC
.,TRBD2,TRBV5-1,TRBJ2-3,CASSQGTSGDPDTQYF,TGCGCCAGCAGCCAGGGGACTAGCGGGGACCCAGATACGCAGTATTTT
many,.,TRBV15,TRBJ1-5,CATSRDNQPQHF,TGTGCCACCAGCAGAGACAATCAGCCCCAGCATTTT
.,.,TRBV10-3,TRBJ2-1,CAISGTLGSGKAEQFF,TGTGCCATCAGTGGGACTTTAGGATCGGGGAAGGCTGAGCAGTTCTTC
few,.,TRBV12-5,TRBJ2-2,CASGLVPGLTGELFF,TGTGCTAGTGGTTTGGTTCCGGGTCTCACCGGGGAGCTGTTTTTT
few,TRBD1,TRBV10-3,TRBJ1-3,CAIKGGQGASLDSGNTIYF,TGTGCCATCAAAGGTGGACAGGGGGCTTCCCTTGACTCTGGAAACACCATATATTTT
.,TRBD1,TRBV30,TRBJ2-7,CAWSEGAPIYEQYF,TGTGCCTGGAGTGAGGGGGCTCCAATCTACGAGCAGTACTTC
many,TRBD1,TRBV11-2,TRBJ2-1,CASSRLTGSVNEQFF,TGTGCCAGCAGCCGTCTGACAGGGTCGGTCAATGAGCAGTTCTTC
few,.,TRBV6-2/TRBV6-3,TRBJ1-1,CASSYSVGAQGNTEAFF,TGTGCCAGCAGTTACTCGGTAGGGGCGCAGGGGAACACTGAAGCTTTCTTT
.,.,TRBV29-1,TRBJ1-3,CSFRGGNTIYF,TGCAGCTTCAGGGGTGGAAACACCATATATTTT
many,.,TRBV6-2/TRBV6-3,TRBJ2-7,CASSFRDGPYEQYF,TGTGCCAGCAGTTTCCGGGACGGGCCCTACGAGCAGTACTTC
.,TRBD1,TRBV20-1,TRBJ1-5,CSARSWGDREQDQPQHF,TGCAGTGCTAGATCTTGGGGGGACAGGGAGCAAGACCAGCCCCAGCATTTT
.,TRBD2,TRBV6-2/TRBV6-3,TRBJ2-5,CASSYSGLAGEETQYF,TGTGCCAGCAGTTACTCGGGACTAGCGGGAGAGGAGACCCAGTACTTC
many,.,TRBV11-2,TRBJ2-5,CASSLDKETQYF,TGTGCCAGCAGCTTAGATAAAGAGACCCAGTACTTC
many,TRBD1,TRBV4-1,TRBJ2-3,CASSQGQGSTDTQYF,TGCGCCAGCAGCCAGGGACAGGGAAGCACAGATACGCAGTATTTT
many,.,TRBV7-2,TRBJ1-2,CASSLEAVYGYTF,TGTGCCAGCAGCTTAGAGGCAGTCTATGGCTACACCTTC
few,.,TRBV14,TRBJ2-5,CASSPHGETQYF,TGTGCCAGCAGCCCTCATGGAGAGACCCAGTACTTC
.,TRBD2,TRBV7-8,TRBJ2-3,CASSAGTSGIYDTQYF,TGTGCCAGCAGCGCAGGGACTAGCGGGATCTACGATACGCAGTATTTT
.,.,TRBV4-1,TRBJ2-1,CASSLKLEINEQFF,TGCGCCAGCAGCCTCAAACTAGAAATAAATGAGCAGTTCTTC
.,.,TRBV18,TRBJ1-1,CASSPRQSNTEAFF,TGTGCCAGCTCACCACGACAGTCGAACACTGAAGCTTTCTTT
many,.,TRBV4-1,TRBJ2-4,CASSQEGEKNIQYF,TGCGCCAGCAGCCAAGAGGGGGAGAAAAACATTCAGTACTTC
many,.,TRBV6-1,TRBJ1-2,CASSEGLSQAYGYTF,TGTGCCAGCAGTGAAGGGTTATCACAGGCTTATGGCTACACCTTC
many,.,TRBV7-2,TRBJ2-7,CASSHRDGGYEQYF,TGTGCCAGCAGCCACCGGGACGGAGGCTACGAGCAGTACTTC
many,.,TRBV11-2,TRBJ2-1,CASSLAGGSNNEQFF,TGTGCCAGCAGCTTAGCCGGGGGAAGTAACAATGAGCAGTTCTTC
few,TRBD1,TRBV6-1,TRBJ1-1,CASRGTGLVGEAFF,TGTGCCAGCAGGGGGACAGGCCTGGTGGGTGAAGCTTTCTTT
.,TRBD1,TRBV5-6,TRBJ1-1,CASSLALGGTGGTEAFF,TGTGCCAGCAGCTTGGCTTTAGGAGGGACAGGGGGCACTGAAGCTTTCTTT
many,TRBD1,TRBV19,TRBJ1-5,CASSGTGFNQPQHF,TGTGCCAGTTCAGGGACAGGGTTCAATCAGCCCCAGCATTTT
.,TRBD1,TRBV28,TRBJ2-3,CASSLWGTGGTDTQYF,TGTGCCAGCAGTTTATGGGGGACAGGGGGTACAGATACGCAGTATTTT
many,TRBD1,TRBV10-3,TRBJ1-6,CAISGGTGHSPLHF,TGTGCCATCAGTGGAGGGACAGGGCATTCACCCCTCCACTTT
.,.,TRBV20-1,TRBJ2-3,CSASGGVLSTDTQYF,TGCAGTGCTAGTGGTGGAGTCCTCAGCACAGATACGCAGTATTTT
many,TRBD1,TRBV27,TRBJ2-7,CASSLFPPGQGSREQYF,TGTGCCAGCAGTTTATTCCCCCCGGGACAGGGGAGCCGCGAGCAGTACTTC
few,.,TRBV6-1,TRBJ2-7,CASSLTGFSSYEQYF,TGTGCCAGCAGTCTTACAGGGTTTAGCTCCTACGAGCAGTACTTC
.,TRBD2,TRBV25-1,TRBJ2-1,CASSDSGGYNEQFF,TGTGCCAGCAGTGATAGCGGGGGGTACAATGAGCAGTTCTTC
.,TRBD2,TRBV3-1,TRBJ2-1,CASSPRTSGGYNEQFF,TGTGCCAGCAGCCCCCGGACTAGCGGGGGCTACAATGAGCAGTTCTTC
few,.,TRBV14,TRBJ1-6,CASSVGGSRNSPLHF,TGTGCCAGCAGCGTCGGGGGATCCCGGAATTCACCCCTCCACTTT
many,.,TRBV5-1,TRBJ2-5,CASMEGETQYF,TGCGCCAGCATGGAGGGAGAGACCCAGTACTTC
few,.,TRBV30,TRBJ2-1,CAWSVGRGRPFF,TGTGCCTGGAGTGTAGGAAGGGGACGACCCTTCTTC
many,.,TRBV5-6,TRBJ1-2,CASSLIQLYGYTF,TGTGCCAGCAGCTTGATACAGCTCTATGGCTACACCTTC
.,TRBD1,TRBV6-6,TRBJ1-2,CASRTGSKDGYTF,TGTGCCAGCAGGACAGGGTCAAAAGATGGCTACACCTTC
few,.,TRBV2,TRBJ2-1,CASSEYPGASQFF,TGTGCCAGCAGTGAATATCCTGGGGCGAGCCAGTTCTTC
once,.,TRBV7-2,TRBJ2-3,CASSLAVDTQYF,TGTGCCAGCAGCTTAGCGGTAGATACGCAGTATTTT
.,TRBD1,TRBV29-1,TRBJ2-7,CSAGRGTGHNEQYF,TGCAGCGCCGGACGGGGGACAGGGCATAACGAGCAGTACTTC
many,.,TRBV20-1,TRBJ2-5,CSALDRIEQETQYF,TGCAGTGCCCTCGACAGGATCGAACAAGAGACCCAGTACTTC
few,.,TRBV28,TRBJ2-7,CASRGTTFGEQYF,TGTGCCAGCAGAGGGACAACTTTCGGCGAGCAGTACTTC
.,.,TRBV4-1,TRBJ2-5,CASSLRGGTGEETQYF,TGCGCCAGCAGCTTAAGGGGGGGGACGGGAGAAGAGACCCAGTACTTC
.,TRBD1,TRBV7-2,TRBJ2-7,CASSYTTGTTYEQYF,TGTGCCAGCAGCTATACGACAGGGACCACCTACGAGCAGTACTTC
few,.,TRBV6-5,TRBJ2-7,CASSLRGYEQYF,TGTGCCAGCAGTTTAAGGGGGTACGAGCAGTACTTC
many,TRBD2,TRBV3-1,TRBJ2-2,CASSPRSMLAGGTGELFF,TGTGCCAGCAGCCCACGCTCGATGCTAGCGGGAGGGACCGGGGAGCTGTTTTTT
.,.,TRBV7-2,TRBJ2-2,CASRTDSFTGELFF,TGTGCCAGCAGAACCGACAGCTTCACCGGGGAGCTGTTTTTT
many,.,TRBV3-1,TRBJ2-4,CASSQAGTTKNIQYF,TGTGCCAGCAGCCAGGCGGGGACAACCAAAAACATTCAGTACTTC